The sequence of this T cell receptor (beta chain) was determined in a study of blood T cell repertoires in COVID-19. On the study more broadly: COVID-19 samples from acute and convalescent phases originated in the United States, Italy and Spain. The cDNA or gDNA used as material had been derived from T cells, B-cell-depleted T cells, or PBMCs.

Under the authors' procedure: Amplification with reference gene primers provided the estimates of nucleated cell counts. TCRdb keeps only in-frame clones here, not all; method: immunoSEQ multiplex PCR. D and trimming come from the DNA, and the V and J calls and clone size come from that table. The sample holds about 350,000 clones; about 90% are singletons and the top ten take less than 3.5%. CDR3 length: 13 amino acids. The sequencing input was peripheral blood. The receptor's source is a woman in her late teens or twenties who had recovered from COVID-19. V usage is TRBV21-1 and J usage is TRBJ1-1; the table's D gene call, TRBD1, was not cross checked with the DNA. TRBV21-1 is marked as a pseudogene. The CDR3 region is CASSKAAGLQTFF. For the CDR3, the DNA is TGTGCCAGCAGCAAAGCCGCAGGGCTACAGACCTTCTTT.